This T cell receptor (beta chain) originates from a study of T-cell reconstitution after alpha-beta-depleted transplantation in children. It was with unique molecular identifiers that the TCRbeta library was prepared. MiXCR, applied by TCRdb to the PCR reads, yields one record per CDR3 protein. The sample has around 400,000 distinct CDR3 sequences, about a tenth seen once. This CDR3 is built from 16 residues. CDR1 and CDR2 (germline): MGHRA, YSYEKL. V gave up 2 bases and J gave up 8 bases; unmatched junction bases: 10. The chain recombines TRBV4-1 with TRBJ2-1; 9 bases match TRBD2. This TCR was recovered from a human donor who donated a stem cell graft to a child with acute myeloid leukemia. Specimen: PBMCs from the stem cell graft donor, collected from the stem cell graft. CDR3 protein: CASSQPPAGGGDEQFF. The DNA for the CDR3 is TGCGCCAGCAGCCAACCTCCGGCGGGAGGGGGTGATGAGCAGTTCTTC.